These T cell receptor beta chains were read from a single sample in a study of T cells in Graves' hyperthyroidism and ophthalmopathy. TCRdb independently ran MiXCR on the multiplex PCR reads; one entry per CDR3 protein. The data show 340,000 or so distinct CDR3 sequences, roughly a fifth seen once. Sequenced material: blood. The receptors originated from a woman between 45 and 65 years old with Graves' hyperthyroidism. Both conserved end residues are trimmed from each CDR3.

j_call: TRBJ1-1
v_call: TRBV28
cdr3_aa: ASSTPGREAF

j_call: TRBJ1-2
v_call: TRBV9
cdr3_aa: ASTTGWDYGYT

j_call: TRBJ2-7
v_call: TRBV28
cdr3_aa: ASSSMTGGDEQY

j_call: TRBJ2-7
v_call: TRBV3-1
cdr3_aa: ASSRTRNYEQY

j_call: TRBJ1-5
v_call: TRBV27
cdr3_aa: ASSPTAQYYTNQPQH

j_call: TRBJ2-2
v_call: TRBV5-1
cdr3_aa: ASSSIFRSLGLNTGELF

j_call: TRBJ2-7
v_call: TRBV6-2/TRBV6-3
cdr3_aa: ASSYSASGGTSGRSYEQY

j_call: TRBJ2-2
v_call: TRBV3-1
cdr3_aa: ASSPWQNTGELF

j_call: TRBJ2-3
v_call: TRBV9
cdr3_aa: ASSVATGVKLIDTQY

j_call: TRBJ2-7
v_call: TRBV20-1
cdr3_aa: SASRGGLTEQY

j_call: TRBJ2-7
v_call: TRBV12-3/TRBV12-4
cdr3_aa: ASSFSTGYEQY

j_call: TRBJ2-3
v_call: TRBV28
cdr3_aa: ASTPGLAGTTTQY

j_call: TRBJ2-4
v_call: TRBV10-1
cdr3_aa: ASIGTSGAKNIQY

j_call: TRBJ2-4
v_call: TRBV28
cdr3_aa: ASSLPGKNIQY

j_call: TRBJ1-1
v_call: TRBV11-2
cdr3_aa: ASSLPGGRGAF

j_call: TRBJ1-6
v_call: TRBV18
cdr3_aa: ASSPSTGSSYNSPLH

j_call: TRBJ2-7
v_call: TRBV7-9
cdr3_aa: ASSLLIAGVREQY

j_call: TRBJ1-1
v_call: TRBV10-3
cdr3_aa: AISSAHSGGRNTEAF

j_call: TRBJ1-1
v_call: TRBV11-2
cdr3_aa: ASSLSLRGTEAF

j_call: TRBJ2-7
v_call: TRBV5-1
cdr3_aa: ASSLPQGNEQY

j_call: TRBJ2-1
v_call: TRBV6-1
cdr3_aa: ASTHPTGTSDRNEQF

j_call: TRBJ2-1
v_call: TRBV5-1
cdr3_aa: ASSLVPTSGGLYNEQF

j_call: TRBJ2-2
v_call: TRBV7-8
cdr3_aa: ASSLVLQDTGELF

j_call: TRBJ2-5
v_call: TRBV28
cdr3_aa: ASSSNKRGYQETQY

j_call: TRBJ2-1
v_call: TRBV13
cdr3_aa: ASRIGGSYNEQF